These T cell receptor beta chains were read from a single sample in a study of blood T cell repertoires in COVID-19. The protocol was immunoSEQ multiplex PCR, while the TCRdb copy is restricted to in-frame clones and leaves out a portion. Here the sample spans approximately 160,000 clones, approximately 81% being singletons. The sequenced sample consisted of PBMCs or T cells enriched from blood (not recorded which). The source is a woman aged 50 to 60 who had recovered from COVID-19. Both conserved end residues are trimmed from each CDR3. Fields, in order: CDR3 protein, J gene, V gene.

CDR3aa: ASSVESGTYNEQF; j_gene: TRBJ2-1; v_gene: TRBV9
CDR3aa: ASSIQGTYQPQH; j_gene: TRBJ1-5; v_gene: TRBV2
CDR3aa: ASIPSTGHLSNQPQH; j_gene: TRBJ1-5; v_gene: TRBV28
CDR3aa: ASTSTGVNTEAF; j_gene: TRBJ1-1; v_gene: TRBV5-1
CDR3aa: ASGLGRVADTQY; j_gene: TRBJ2-3; v_gene: TRBV12-5
CDR3aa: ASSPLSGLSNQPQH; j_gene: TRBJ1-5; v_gene: TRBV19
CDR3aa: ASSRITGMNNQPQH; j_gene: TRBJ1-5; v_gene: TRBV19
CDR3aa: SVTRGSGENQPQH; j_gene: TRBJ1-5; v_gene: TRBV29-1
CDR3aa: ASSPTTTYEQY; j_gene: TRBJ2-7; v_gene: TRBV11-3
CDR3aa: AITRQGAYNEQF; j_gene: TRBJ2-1; v_gene: TRBV10-3
CDR3aa: ASRAYDISYEQY; j_gene: TRBJ2-7; v_gene: TRBV2
CDR3aa: ASSPAGGAGANVLT; j_gene: TRBJ2-6; v_gene: TRBV19
CDR3aa: ASSYSGRGLEKLF; j_gene: TRBJ1-4; v_gene: TRBV6-5
CDR3aa: ASTRGHEGT; j_gene: TRBJ1-2; v_gene: TRBV6-5
CDR3aa: ATSARTSGGSYNEQF; j_gene: TRBJ2-1; v_gene: TRBV24-1
CDR3aa: ASSFRQVGSSEQY; j_gene: TRBJ2-7; v_gene: TRBV27
CDR3aa: ASKRTGTSGNTIY; j_gene: TRBJ1-3; v_gene: TRBV11-3
CDR3aa: APRIGSPTGELF; j_gene: TRBJ2-2; v_gene: TRBV10-3
CDR3aa: ASSLESVNRGGKLF; j_gene: TRBJ1-4; v_gene: TRBV7-8
CDR3aa: ASSLDSYGYT; j_gene: TRBJ1-2; v_gene: TRBV12-3/TRBV12-4
CDR3aa: ASSLFMEGQGDLRNTGELF; j_gene: TRBJ2-2; v_gene: TRBV7-6
CDR3aa: ASSPTTTRYEQY; j_gene: TRBJ2-7; v_gene: TRBV7-8
CDR3aa: ASSFSDGGSGNTIY; j_gene: TRBJ1-3; v_gene: TRBV11-1
CDR3aa: ASREGTGWWTEAF; j_gene: TRBJ1-1; v_gene: TRBV6-1